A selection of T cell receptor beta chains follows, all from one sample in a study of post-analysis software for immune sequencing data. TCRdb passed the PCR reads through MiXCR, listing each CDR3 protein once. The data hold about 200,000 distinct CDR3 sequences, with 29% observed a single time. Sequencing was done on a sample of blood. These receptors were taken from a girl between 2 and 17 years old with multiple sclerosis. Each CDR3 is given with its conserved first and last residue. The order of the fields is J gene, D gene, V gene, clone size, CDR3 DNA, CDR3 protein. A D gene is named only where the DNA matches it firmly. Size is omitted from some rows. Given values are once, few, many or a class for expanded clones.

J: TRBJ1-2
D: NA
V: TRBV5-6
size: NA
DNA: TGTGCCAGCAGCCAAGTCAGCGCCAATGGCTACACCTTC
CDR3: CASSQVSANGYTF

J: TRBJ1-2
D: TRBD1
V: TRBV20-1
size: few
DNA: TGCAGTGCGGGTAGGACAGGGTATGGCTACACCTTC
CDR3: CSAGRTGYGYTF

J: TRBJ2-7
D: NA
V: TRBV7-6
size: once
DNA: TGTGCCAGCAGCATGCTCGCGGGGAACGAGCAGTACTTC
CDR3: CASSMLAGNEQYF

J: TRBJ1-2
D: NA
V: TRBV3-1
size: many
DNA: TGTGCCAGCAGCCAACCTGCCGGGACGAATAGCTATGGCTACACCTTC
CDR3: CASSQPAGTNSYGYTF

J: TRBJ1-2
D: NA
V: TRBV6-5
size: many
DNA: TGTGCCAGCAGTTACTCCCCGCGAACCGGGAATGGCTACACCTTC
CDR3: CASSYSPRTGNGYTF

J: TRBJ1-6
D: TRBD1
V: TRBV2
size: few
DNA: TGTGCCAGCAGTCGACAGGGGGCGGAATTACCCCTCCACTTT
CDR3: CASSRQGAELPLHF

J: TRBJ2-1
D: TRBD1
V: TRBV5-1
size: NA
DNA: TGCGCCAGCAGCATATCGGGACAGGGTATCGATGAGCAGTTCTTC
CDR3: CASSISGQGIDEQFF

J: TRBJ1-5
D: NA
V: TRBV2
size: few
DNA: TGTGCCAGCAGCCGCGGGGGTGTGAGCAATCAGCCCCAGCATTTT
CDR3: CASSRGGVSNQPQHF

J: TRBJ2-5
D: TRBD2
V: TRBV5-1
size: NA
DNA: TGCGCCAGCAGCTTCGTTCCTAGCGGGGGGGGAGAGACCCAGTACTTC
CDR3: CASSFVPSGGGETQYF

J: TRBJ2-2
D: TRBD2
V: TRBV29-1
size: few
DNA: TGCAGCGGCGGGAGGGGGAACACCGGGGAGCTGTTTTTT
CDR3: CSGGRGNTGELFF

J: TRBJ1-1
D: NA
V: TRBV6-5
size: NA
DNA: TGTGCCAGCAGTTACGAGTGGCTTGCGAACACTGAAGCTTTCTTT
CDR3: CASSYEWLANTEAFF

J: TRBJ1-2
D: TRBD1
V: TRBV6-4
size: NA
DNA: TGTGCCAGCAGAGCCCAGGGGGCTAATGGCTACACCTTC
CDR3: CASRAQGANGYTF

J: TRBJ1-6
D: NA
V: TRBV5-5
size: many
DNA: TGTGCCAGCAGCCCGTATAATCGGGTGAACAATTCACCCCTCCACTTT
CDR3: CASSPYNRVNNSPLHF

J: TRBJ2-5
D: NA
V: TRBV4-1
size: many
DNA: TGCGCCAGCAGCCAAGATCAGGGAGGGGGAGAGACCCAGTACTTC
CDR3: CASSQDQGGGETQYF

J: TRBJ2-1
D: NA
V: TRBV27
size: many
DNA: TGTGCCAGCAGTTTAATCGGGGGCACGAACAATGAGCAGTTCTTC
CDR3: CASSLIGGTNNEQFF

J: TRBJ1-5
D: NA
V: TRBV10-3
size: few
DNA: TGTGCCATCAGTGAATCTCTGAATCAGCCCCAGCATTTT
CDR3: CAISESLNQPQHF

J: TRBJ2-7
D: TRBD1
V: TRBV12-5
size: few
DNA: TGTGCTAGTGGACTTCCGGGACAGGGGAGGAATGAGCAGTACTTC
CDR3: CASGLPGQGRNEQYF

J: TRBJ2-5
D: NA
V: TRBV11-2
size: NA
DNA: TGTGCCAGCAGCCCAGTAGAAGACGCCGGGTACCAAGAGACCCAGTACTTC
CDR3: CASSPVEDAGYQETQYF

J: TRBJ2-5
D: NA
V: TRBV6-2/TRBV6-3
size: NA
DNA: TGTGCCAGCAGTTACTCGAAAGGGCGCCCCGCTGAGCAGTACTTC
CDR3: CASSYSKGRPAEQYF

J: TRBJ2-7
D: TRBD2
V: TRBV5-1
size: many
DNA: TGCGCCAGCCAATACCGGGAGGGAGCCTACGAGCAGTACTTC
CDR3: CASQYREGAYEQYF

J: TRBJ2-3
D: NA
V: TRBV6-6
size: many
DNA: TGTGCCAGCAGGGCAGGGGGCACAGATACGCAGTATTTT
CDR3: CASRAGGTDTQYF

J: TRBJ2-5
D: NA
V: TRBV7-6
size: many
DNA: TGTGCCAGCAGCTATACCGAGACCCAGTACTTC
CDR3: CASSYTETQYF

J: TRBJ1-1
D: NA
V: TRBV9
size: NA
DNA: TGTGCCAGCAGCGTAGACCATCTATCTGAAGCTTTCTTT
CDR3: CASSVDHLSEAFF

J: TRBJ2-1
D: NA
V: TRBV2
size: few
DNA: TGTGCCAGCAGAGGGGGGAAATCCTACAATGAGCAGTTCTTC
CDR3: CASRGGKSYNEQFF

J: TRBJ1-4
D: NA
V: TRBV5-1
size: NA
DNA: TGCGCCAGCAGCTTGGGCTCGGCTAATGAAAAACTGTTTTTT
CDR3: CASSLGSANEKLFF

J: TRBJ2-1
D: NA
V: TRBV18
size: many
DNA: TGTGCCAGCTCACTCAACCAACTAGCAGAGGAGCAGTTCTTC
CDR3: CASSLNQLAEEQFF

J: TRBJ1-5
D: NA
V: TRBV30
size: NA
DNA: TGTGCCTGGAGGGGAGGCGGGGCGGATCAGCCCCAGCATTTT
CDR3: CAWRGGGADQPQHF

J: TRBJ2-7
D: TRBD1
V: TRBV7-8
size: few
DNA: TGTGCCAGCAGCTCGGGACAGGGGGCCGTTTCGGGGCAGTACTTC
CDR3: CASSSGQGAVSGQYF

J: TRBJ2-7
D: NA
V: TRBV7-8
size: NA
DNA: TGTGCCAGCAGCTTAGCCAGGGACTACGAGCAGTACTTC
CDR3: CASSLARDYEQYF

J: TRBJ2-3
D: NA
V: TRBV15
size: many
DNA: TGTGCCACCAGCAGAGAAATACAGGATACGCAGTATTTT
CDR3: CATSREIQDTQYF

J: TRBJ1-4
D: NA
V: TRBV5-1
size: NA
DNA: TGCGCCAGCAGCGCCATGGGACCCGGTAATGGAAAACTGTTTTTT
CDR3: CASSAMGPGNGKLFF

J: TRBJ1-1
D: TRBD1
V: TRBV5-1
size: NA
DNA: TGCGCCAGCAGGGCAGGGGGACAGGGGTCCTTCTACACTGAAGCTTTCTTT
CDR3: CASRAGGQGSFYTEAFF

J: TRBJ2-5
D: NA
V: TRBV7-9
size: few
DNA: TGTGCCAGCAGCTTCTCCTCTACCGGGTCCTCGGGTGAGCAGTACTTC
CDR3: CASSFSSTGSSGEQYF

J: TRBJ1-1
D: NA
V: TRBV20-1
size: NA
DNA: TGCAGTGCTAGAAATCCAAGGGGAAGGGGAACTGAAGCTTTCTTT
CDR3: CSARNPRGRGTEAFF

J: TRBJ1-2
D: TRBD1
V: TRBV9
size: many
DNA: TGTGCCAGCAGCGCCGCCAGGGGGATGGATGGCTACACCTTC
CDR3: CASSAARGMDGYTF

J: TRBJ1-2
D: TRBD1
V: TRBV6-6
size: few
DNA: TGTGCCAGCAGAGACCCGGGACAGGCAGCGGGGGGCTACACCTTC
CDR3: CASRDPGQAAGGYTF

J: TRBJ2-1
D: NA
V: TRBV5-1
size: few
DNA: TGCGCCAGCAGCTTGGTGGGCCATTCCTACAATGAGCAGTTCTTC
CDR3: CASSLVGHSYNEQFF

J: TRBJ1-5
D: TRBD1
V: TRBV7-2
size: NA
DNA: TGTGCCAGCAGCTTAGGGATTGGGACAGGGCAGGGACAGCCCCAGCATTTT
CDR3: CASSLGIGTGQGQPQHF

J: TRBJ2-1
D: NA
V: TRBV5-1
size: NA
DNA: TGCGCCAGCAGCCTCCGGTCAGGGACTGAGTACATTGAGCAGTTCTTC
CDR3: CASSLRSGTEYIEQFF

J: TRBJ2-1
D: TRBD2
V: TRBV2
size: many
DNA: TGTGCCAGCAGTGAATATGTAGCGGGAGCCAATGAGCAGTTCTTC
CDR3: CASSEYVAGANEQFF

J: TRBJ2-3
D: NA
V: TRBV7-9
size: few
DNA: TGTGCCAGCTCGTGGGGGCACACAGATACGCAGTATTTT
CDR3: CASSWGHTDTQYF

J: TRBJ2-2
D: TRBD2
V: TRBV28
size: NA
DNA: TGTGCCAGCCGCGGGGGACCGGCCACCGGGGAGCTGTTTTTT
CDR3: CASRGGPATGELFF

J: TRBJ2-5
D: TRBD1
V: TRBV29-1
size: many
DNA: TGCAGCGGCGGACAGGGGATCAATGGGGAGACCCAGTACTTC
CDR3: CSGGQGINGETQYF

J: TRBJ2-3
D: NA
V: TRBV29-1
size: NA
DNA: TGCAGCGTTGGAGGGACGGCCGGGCCCCGTTCGTCAGATACGCAGTATTTT
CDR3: CSVGGTAGPRSSDTQYF

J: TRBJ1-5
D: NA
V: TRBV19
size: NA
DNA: TGTGCCTGTAGTTTGGACAGATTCAATCAGCCCCAGCATTTT
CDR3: CACSLDRFNQPQHF

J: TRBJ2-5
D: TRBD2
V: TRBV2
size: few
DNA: TGTGCCAGCAGGGTTGGCGGGAGGCTCCAACTCCAAGAGACCCAGTACTTC
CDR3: CASRVGGRLQLQETQYF

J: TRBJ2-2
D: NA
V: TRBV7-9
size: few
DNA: TGTGCCAGCGGCAGAAAGCGGGCCGGGGAGCTGTTTTTT
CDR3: CASGRKRAGELFF

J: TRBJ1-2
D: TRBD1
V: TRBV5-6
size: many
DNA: TGTGCCAGCACCCCGGACAGGGCTACTGGCTACACCTTC
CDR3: CASTPDRATGYTF